One and the same sample provided the 23 T cell receptor beta chains below, sequenced in a study of shared T cell receptors in the human thymus. The method was immunoSEQ multiplex PCR; TCRdb's version includes in-frame clones alone and lacks a portion of them. Of roughly 710,000 clones in the sample, roughly 85% were seen once. These sequences were also reported in another study, on human thymus T cells.

Sequencing was performed on thymocytes. Receptors were obtained from a girl under two years old with a congenital heart defect.

V gene TRBV5-6 combines with J gene TRBJ1-5; 7 nucleotides match TRBD1. V trimming: 4 bases; J trimming: 0 bases; junction bases outside the gene matches: 7. Germline loops: CDR1 SGHDT, CDR2 YYEEEE. The CDR3 runs to 16 residues. The CDR3 loop is CASSPSGQNSNQPQHF. CDR3 nucleotides: TGTGCCAGCAGCCCGTCGGGACAGAATAGCAATCAGCCCCAGCATTTT.

The chain employs TRBV5-6 and TRBJ1-6; D gene unclear. The CDR3 is 16 residues long. Germline V gene data show CDR1 as SGHDT and CDR2 as YYEEEE. V lost 5 bases, J lost 4 bases, and 16 bases lay in between. In DNA, the CDR3 is TGTGCCAGCAGGCTACTCGGTGGGCCTTATAATTCACCCCTCCACTTT. It translates to CASRLLGGPYNSPLHF.

CDR3 DNA sequence: TGTGCCAGCAGCTTAGTTCTCGGAGATCAGCCCCAGCATTTT. Encoded protein: CASSLVLGDQPQHF. The chain couples TRBV7-6 to TRBJ1-5, with D unclear. Looked up from germline, CDR1 is SGHVS and CDR2 is FNYEAQ. The ends were cut back, 1 base at V and 5 bases at J, with 9 bases in the middle. The CDR3 extends over 14 amino acids.

This clone has only a few counts. The gene calls are TRBV2 and TRBJ1-2; TRBD1 matches 9 bases. Per the germline V gene, CDR1 is SNHLY and CDR2 is FYNNEI. The V gene end was trimmed by 4 bases and the J gene end by 3 bases; junction bases not matched to a gene: 3. This CDR3 is built from 14 residues. The CDR3 DNA sequence: TGTGCCAGCAGTGTAGACAGGGGGTACTATGGCTACACCTTC. As protein: CASSVDRGYYGYTF.

The chain couples TRBV29-1 to TRBJ1-2, with 7 positions matching TRBD1. V trimming: 4 bases; J trimming: 8 bases; junction bases outside the gene matches: 4. CDR1 and CDR2 from the germline V gene are SQVTM and ANQGSEA. This CDR3 contains 11 residues. The CDR3 sequence: CSVVEGAGYTF. In DNA form, the CDR3 reads TGCAGCGTTGTGGAGGGGGCAGGCTACACCTTC.

This sequence joins TRBV6-1 and TRBJ2-7; 7 bases are shared with TRBD1. The CDR3 is 13 residues long. Trimming took 9 bases from V and 2 from J; bases not matched to a gene: 7. Looked up from germline, CDR1 is MNHNS and CDR2 is SASEGT. The CDR3 is CASLTDRAYEQYF. The CDR3 DNA reads TGTGCCAGTTTGACCGACAGGGCCTACGAGCAGTACTTC.

This chain connects TRBV7-9 to TRBJ2-3; D is unresolved. Trimming left V 3 bases short and J 6 bases short, with 10 bases between. The CDR3 is 13 amino acids. The germline V gene encodes CDR1 SEHNR and CDR2 FQNEAQ (reference sequence). CDR3 sequence reads: CASSFIKRDTQYF. The DNA of the CDR3 is TGTGCCAGCAGCTTTATAAAGAGGGATACGCAGTATTTT.

V gene TRBV5-1 combines with J gene TRBJ1-1; 8 bases fit TRBD1. Germline CDR1 SGHRS, CDR2 YFSETQ. The CDR3 length is 18 residues. V trimming: 0 bases; J trimming: 1 base; junction bases outside the gene matches: 11. CDR3 DNA sequence: TGCGCCAGCAGCTTGGCCCTCAGGGGGCGGGCCGGGAACACTGAAGCTTTCTTT. It codes for CASSLALRGRAGNTEAFF.

J is TRBJ2-2 and V is TRBV6-4; 7 bases map to TRBD1. Germline CDR1 is MRHNA and CDR2 is SNTAGT. The CDR3 runs 16 residues. J lost 1 base, V lost 0 bases, and 2 bases had no gene match. The CDR3 DNA follows: TGTGCCAGCAGTGACTCGTCAGGGGGGAACACCGGGGAGCTGTTTTTT. The encoded protein is CASSDSSGGNTGELFF.

The J gene is TRBJ2-7, the V gene TRBV19; weak D call: TRBD2 (5 bases). The CDR3 spans 17 residues. The germline gives CDR1 LNHDA, CDR2 SQIVND (reference sequence). V lost 4 bases to trimming and J lost 3 bases, with 22 bases between them. The DNA for the CDR3 is TGTGCCAGTAGTACAGAATTCGAGGGATCCCCCTACTACGAGCAGTACTTC. This translates into CASSTEFEGSPYYEQYF.

V and J are TRBV5-4 and TRBJ1-1; 12 nucleotides agree with TRBD1. V gave up 10 bases and J gave up 5 bases; unmatched junction bases: 18. This CDR3 contains 17 residues. CDR1 is SGHNT and CDR2 is YYREEE in the germline V gene (reference sequence). The DNA for the CDR3 is TGTGCCTATATACCGGGACAGGGGGCGAGGATCTTTACTGAAGCTTTCTTT. Its protein product is CAYIPGQGARIFTEAFF.

This clone is a singleton in its sample. The chain carries TRBV19 and TRBJ1-4, with a tentative D call TRBD1 (6 bases). V gave up 4 bases and J gave up 5 bases, with 14 bases separating them. Germline V CDR1 and CDR2: LNHDA, SQIVND (reference sequence). The CDR3 loop spans 15 amino acids. CDR3 bases: TGTGCCAGTAGTACGGGCAGGGGTCGAAATGAAAAACTGTTTTTT. Residues: CASSTGRGRNEKLFF.

The chain has TRBV28 and TRBJ1-1; D is ambiguous. The CDR3 length is 14 residues. The germline V gene has CDR1 MDHEN and CDR2 SYDVKM. With 3 bases removed from V and 5 bases from J, the gap between germline ends came to 13 bases. This CDR3 is CASSFGSLGTEAFF. As DNA, the CDR3 is TGTGCCAGCAGTTTTGGCAGTCTTGGTACTGAAGCTTTCTTT.

The V gene is TRBV28, the J gene TRBJ1-2, with 10 bases aligning to TRBD1. Germline lookup yields CDR1 MDHEN and CDR2 SYDVKM. Trimming at V came to 7 bases and at J to 2 bases, leaving 1 base not matched to a gene. There are 13 residues in the CDR3. CDR3 coding DNA: TGTGCCAGCAAGGACAGGGGGAACTATGGCTACACCTTC. This encodes CASKDRGNYGYTF.

This sequence joins TRBV28 and TRBJ2-1; TRBD1 might be the D (5 bases). Germline V gene lookup returns CDR1 MDHEN and CDR2 SYDVKM. This CDR3 comprises 17 residues. Trimming stripped 2 bases from V and 0 bases from J, with 14 bases between. The CDR3 nucleotides are TGTGCCAGCAGTTTAGATCCAGGGATGAGCTCCTACAATGAGCAGTTCTTC. Protein product: CASSLDPGMSSYNEQFF.

The V gene is TRBV13, the J gene TRBJ2-7; 8 positions agree with TRBD1. CDR1 and CDR2 from the germline V gene are PRHDT and FYEKMQ (reference sequence). The CDR3 extends over 15 amino acids. Trimming removed 3 bases from V and 3 bases from J; junction bases left unmatched: 7. CDR3 coding DNA: TGTGCCAGCAGCTTGACGGGACAGGTACACTACGAGCAGTACTTC. This codes for CASSLTGQVHYEQYF. Together with reference TRBV13 and TRBJ2-7, the CDR3 gives the full variable domain: AAGVIQSPRHLIKEKRETATLKCYPIPRHDTVYWYQQGPGQDPQFLISFYEKMQSDKGSIPDRFSAQQFSDYHSELNMSSLELGDSALYFCASSLTGQVHYEQYFGPGTRLTVT.

In DNA form, the CDR3 reads TGTGCCAGCAGTCGCAAGGAGGGCCGATTTAACGAAGCTTTCTTT. Its translation is CASSRKEGRFNEAFF. This chain joins TRBV6-6 and TRBJ1-1; no clear D. The CDR3 totals 15 residues. The germline CDR1 and CDR2 sequences are MNHNY and SVGAGI (reference sequence). V shed 5 bases and J shed 8 bases, with 21 bases lying between them.

The chain carries TRBV5-1 and TRBJ2-2; 9 bases are a match to TRBD1. The CDR3 runs to 17 residues. J gave up 3 bases and V 4 bases, and 10 bases lay outside the gene matches. Per germline, CDR1 SGHRS and CDR2 YFSETQ. The DNA for the CDR3 is TGCGCCAGCAGCGGACCCCGGGACAGGGCCTACACCGGGGAGCTGTTTTTT. This gives the protein CASSGPRDRAYTGELFF.

The genes are TRBV28 and TRBJ2-2; possibly TRBD2 for D (7 bases). Germline V lookup: CDR1 MDHEN, CDR2 SYDVKM. The CDR3 sequence is 18 residues long. V lost 3 bases to trimming and J lost 5 bases, with 22 bases between them. The CDR3 here is CASSFGGLKMPSTGELFF. The DNA of the CDR3 is TGTGCCAGCAGTTTCGGGGGGCTCAAAATGCCGTCTACCGGGGAGCTGTTTTTT.

J is TRBJ1-1 and V is TRBV18, with no clear D. The CDR3 spans 15 residues. V was shortened by 4 bases and J by 1 base, with 13 bases between the two germline ends. Germline V gene data show CDR1 as KGHSH and CDR2 as LQKENI. For the CDR3, the DNA is TGTGCCAGCTCACAGCTCAGACTGAAGAACACTGAAGCTTTCTTT. Protein: CASSQLRLKNTEAFF.

The rearrangement uses TRBV4-3 and TRBJ1-1, with 9 bases that match TRBD1. The V segment lost 1 base and the J segment 0 bases; nucleotides outside the gene matches: 3. This CDR3 comprises 16 residues. From germline, CDR1 is LGHNA and CDR2 YSLEER. The chain's CDR3 is CASSQAGTGLNTEAFF. CDR3 in DNA: TGCGCCAGCAGCCAAGCCGGGACAGGGTTGAACACTGAAGCTTTCTTT.

V and J are TRBV6-1 and TRBJ1-4; 7 bases align to TRBD1. The CDR3 contains 17 residues. Germline V gene sequence: CDR1 MNHNS, CDR2 SASEGT. Unmatched junction bases numbered 12, after V lost 2 bases and J lost 6 bases. The CDR3 region is CASSEMDLRQGDEKLFF. In DNA form, the CDR3 reads TGTGCCAGCAGTGAAATGGACCTGAGGCAGGGGGATGAAAAACTGTTTTTT.

The chain uses TRBV7-9 and TRBJ1-6; TRBD1 might be the D (5 bases). CDR1 is SEHNR and CDR2 is FQNEAQ in the germline V gene (reference sequence). The V end was cut by 0 bases, the J end by 4 bases, with 10 bases between. The CDR3 runs to 16 residues. DNA of the CDR3: TGTGCCAGCAGCTTAGCGACAGCGAAATATAATTCACCCCTCCACTTT. Translating gives CASSLATAKYNSPLHF.